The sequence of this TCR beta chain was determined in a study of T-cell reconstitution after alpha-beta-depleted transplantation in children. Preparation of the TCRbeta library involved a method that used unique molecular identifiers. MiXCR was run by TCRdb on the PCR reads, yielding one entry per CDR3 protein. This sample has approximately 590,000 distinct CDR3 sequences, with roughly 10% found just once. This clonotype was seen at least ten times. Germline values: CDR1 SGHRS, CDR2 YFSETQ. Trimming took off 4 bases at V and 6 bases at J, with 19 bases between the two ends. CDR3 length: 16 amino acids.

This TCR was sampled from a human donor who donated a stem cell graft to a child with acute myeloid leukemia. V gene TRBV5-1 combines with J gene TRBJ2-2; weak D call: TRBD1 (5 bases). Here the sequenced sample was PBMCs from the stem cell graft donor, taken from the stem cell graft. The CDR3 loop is CASSPLAVGAAGELFF. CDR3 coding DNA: TGCGCCAGCAGCCCACTCGCCGTAGGGGCGGCCGGGGAGCTGTTTTTT.